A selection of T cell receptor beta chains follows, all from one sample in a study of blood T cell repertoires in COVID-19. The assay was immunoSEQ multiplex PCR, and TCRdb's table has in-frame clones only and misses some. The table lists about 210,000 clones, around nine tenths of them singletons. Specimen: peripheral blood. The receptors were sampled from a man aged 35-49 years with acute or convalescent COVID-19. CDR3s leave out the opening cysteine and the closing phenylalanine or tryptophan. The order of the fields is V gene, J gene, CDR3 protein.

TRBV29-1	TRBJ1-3	SVRRDRGNTIY
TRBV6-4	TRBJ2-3	ASSVLAGSTDTQY
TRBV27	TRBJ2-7	ASSFTRDSYEQY
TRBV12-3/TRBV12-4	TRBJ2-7	ASRTTGPYEQY
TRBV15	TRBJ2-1	ATSRDVIRGLAGGPAYNEQF
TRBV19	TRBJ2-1	ASSTMGRLGNEQF
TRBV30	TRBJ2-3	AWSRLSSGAITDTQY
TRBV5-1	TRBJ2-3	ASSTGLLVGTDTQY
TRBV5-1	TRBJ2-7	ASSLVVSPYEQY
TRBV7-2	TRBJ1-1	ASSPGVRDNTEAF
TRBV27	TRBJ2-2	ASSYVGGTGELF
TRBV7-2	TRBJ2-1	ASSSAIGVNEQF
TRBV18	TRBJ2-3	ASSGLVLGTDTQY
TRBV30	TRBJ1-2	AWSRGPGGSGYT
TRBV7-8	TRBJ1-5	ASSPDRVIGQPQH
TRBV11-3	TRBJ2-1	ASSLGGGFSRNEQF
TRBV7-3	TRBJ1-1	ASSLQGKWTEAF
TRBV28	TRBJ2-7	ASSLEGYEQY
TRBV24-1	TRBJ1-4	ATSESGPREKLF
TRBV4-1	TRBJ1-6	ARPTRGLELDTERPLH
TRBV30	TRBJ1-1	AWTVRTEAF
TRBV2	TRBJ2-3	ASSDAGADTQY
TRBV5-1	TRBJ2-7	ASSLGHSSYEQY
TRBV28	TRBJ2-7	ASSFNSEQY
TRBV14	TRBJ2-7	ASSHRGLTYEQY
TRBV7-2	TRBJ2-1	ASSSQAGGRDEQF
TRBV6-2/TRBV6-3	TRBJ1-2	ASSPGVVEANYGYT
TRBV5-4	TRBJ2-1	ASSVRLAGALTYNEQF
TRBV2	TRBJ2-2	AKKRPREDWIAGELF
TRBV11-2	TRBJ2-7	ASSGRLAGGPYEQY
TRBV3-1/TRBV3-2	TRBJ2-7	ASSQPLGTGEEQY